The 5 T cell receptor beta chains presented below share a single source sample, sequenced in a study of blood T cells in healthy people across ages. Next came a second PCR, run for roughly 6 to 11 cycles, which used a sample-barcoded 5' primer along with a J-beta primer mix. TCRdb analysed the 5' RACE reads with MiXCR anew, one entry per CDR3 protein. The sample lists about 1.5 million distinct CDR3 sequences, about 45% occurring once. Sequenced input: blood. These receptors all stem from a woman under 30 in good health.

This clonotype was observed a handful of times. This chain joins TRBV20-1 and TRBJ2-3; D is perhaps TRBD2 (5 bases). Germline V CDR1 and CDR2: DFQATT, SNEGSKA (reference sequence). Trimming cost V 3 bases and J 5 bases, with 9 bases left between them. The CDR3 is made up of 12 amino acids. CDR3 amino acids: CSARGEGDTQYF. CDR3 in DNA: TGCAGTGCTAGGGGAGAGGGAGATACGCAGTATTTT.

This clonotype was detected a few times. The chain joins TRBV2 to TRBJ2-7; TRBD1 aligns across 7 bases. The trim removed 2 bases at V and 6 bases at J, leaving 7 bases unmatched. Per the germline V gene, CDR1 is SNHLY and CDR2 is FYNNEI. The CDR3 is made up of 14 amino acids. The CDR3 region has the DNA TGTGCCAGCAGTGAACGAGGGGGCGGTTTCGAGCAGTACTTC. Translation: CASSERGGGFEQYF.

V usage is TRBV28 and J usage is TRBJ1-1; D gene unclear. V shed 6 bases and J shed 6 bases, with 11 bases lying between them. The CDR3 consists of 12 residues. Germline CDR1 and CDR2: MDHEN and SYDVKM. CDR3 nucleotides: TGTGCCAGCAGCTCATTTGGAGCTGAAGCTTTCTTT. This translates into CASSSFGAEAFF.

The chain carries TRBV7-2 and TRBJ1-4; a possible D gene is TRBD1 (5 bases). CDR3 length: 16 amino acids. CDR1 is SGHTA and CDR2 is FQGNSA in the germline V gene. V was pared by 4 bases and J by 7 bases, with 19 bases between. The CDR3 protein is CASSSRQGRDTEKLFF. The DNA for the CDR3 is TGTGCCAGCAGCTCCCGCCAGGGAAGGGATACTGAAAAACTGTTTTTT.

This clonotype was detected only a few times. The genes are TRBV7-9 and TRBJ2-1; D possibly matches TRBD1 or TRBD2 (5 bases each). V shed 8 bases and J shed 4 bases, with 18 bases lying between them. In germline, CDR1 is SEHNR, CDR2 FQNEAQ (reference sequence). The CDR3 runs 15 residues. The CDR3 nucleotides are TGTGCCAGCCGACACGGGGCGAGAGTTTACAATGAGCAGTTCTTC. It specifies CASRHGARVYNEQFF.